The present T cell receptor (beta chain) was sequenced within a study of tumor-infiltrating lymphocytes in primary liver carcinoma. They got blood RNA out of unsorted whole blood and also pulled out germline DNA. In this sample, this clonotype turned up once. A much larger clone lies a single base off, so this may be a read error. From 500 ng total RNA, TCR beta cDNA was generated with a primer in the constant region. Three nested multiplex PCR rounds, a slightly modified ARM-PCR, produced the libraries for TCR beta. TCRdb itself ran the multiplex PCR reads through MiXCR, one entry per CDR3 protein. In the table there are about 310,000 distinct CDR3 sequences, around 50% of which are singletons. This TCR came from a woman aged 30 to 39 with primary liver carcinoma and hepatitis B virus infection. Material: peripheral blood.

The CDR3 DNA is TGCGTCAGCAGCCAAGAAGGCGGCCAGCTGGTCATTCAGTACTTC. Its protein is CVSSQEGGQLVIQYF. V gene TRBV4-1 combines with J gene TRBJ2-4, with D unresolved. The germline CDR1 and CDR2 sequences are MGHRA and YSYEKL. This CDR3 is 15 amino acids long.